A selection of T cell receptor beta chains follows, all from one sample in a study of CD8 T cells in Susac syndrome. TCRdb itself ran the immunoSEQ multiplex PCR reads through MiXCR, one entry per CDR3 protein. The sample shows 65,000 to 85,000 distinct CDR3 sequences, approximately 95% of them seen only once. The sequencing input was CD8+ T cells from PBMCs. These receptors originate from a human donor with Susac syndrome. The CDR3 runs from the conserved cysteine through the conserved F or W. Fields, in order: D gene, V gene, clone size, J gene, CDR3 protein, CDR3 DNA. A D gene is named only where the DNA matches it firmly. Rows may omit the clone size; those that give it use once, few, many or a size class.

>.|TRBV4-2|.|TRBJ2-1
CASSHPGGTYNEQFF
TGTGCCAGCAGCCATCCCGGCGGGACCTACAATGAGCAGTTCTTC
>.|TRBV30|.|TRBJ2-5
CAWTPPSEQETQYF
TGTGCCTGGACCCCGCCTAGCGAACAAGAGACCCAGTACTTC
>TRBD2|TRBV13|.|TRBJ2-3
CASSPPAGGPLGTDTQYF
TGTGCCAGCAGCCCTCCAGCGGGAGGCCCCCTTGGCACAGATACGCAGTATTTT
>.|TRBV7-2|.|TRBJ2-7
CASSLERRRVGYEQYF
TGTGCCAGCAGCTTAGAGCGTCGCAGGGTGGGATACGAGCAGTACTTC
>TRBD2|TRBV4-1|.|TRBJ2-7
CASSQVAGKREKYF
TGCGCCAGCAGCCAAGTTGCGGGTAAGCGGGAGAAGTACTTC
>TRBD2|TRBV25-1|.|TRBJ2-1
CASSEQGVREVSLLSSYNEQFF
TGTGCCAGCAGTGAACAAGGGGTGCGGGAGGTCAGCCTATTAAGCTCCTACAATGAGCAGTTCTTC
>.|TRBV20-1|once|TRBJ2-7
CSATILVPPYEQYF
TGCAGTGCTACAATCCTCGTCCCCCCCTACGAGCAGTACTTC
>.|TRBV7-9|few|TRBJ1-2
CASSFGESNYGYTF
TGTGCCAGCAGCTTTGGCGAGTCTAACTATGGCTACACCTTC
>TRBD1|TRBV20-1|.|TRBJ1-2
CSARETGIYGYTF
TGCAGTGCTAGAGAGACAGGGATTTATGGCTACACCTTC
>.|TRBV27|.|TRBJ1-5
CASSQHNNQPQHF
TGTGCCAGCAGTCAACACAACAATCAGCCCCAGCATTTT
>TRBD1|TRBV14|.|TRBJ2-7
CASSQIQGGGYEQYF
TGTGCCAGCAGCCAGATACAGGGGGGAGGCTACGAGCAGTACTTC
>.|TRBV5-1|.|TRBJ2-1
CASSSTSTGLSFNEQFF
TGCGCCAGCAGCTCGACTTCCACAGGGTTAAGTTTTAATGAGCAGTTCTTC
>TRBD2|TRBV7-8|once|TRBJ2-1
CASSSRGTSGGYEQFF
TGTGCCAGCAGCTCCCGAGGGACTAGCGGGGGTTATGAGCAGTTCTTC
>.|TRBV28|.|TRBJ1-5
CASSYPVNQPQHF
TGTGCCAGCAGTTACCCAGTCAATCAGCCCCAGCATTTT
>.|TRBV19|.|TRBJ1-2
CASSMEKGGDSYGYTF
TGTGCCAGTAGTATGGAGAAAGGGGGAGACAGCTATGGCTACACCTTC
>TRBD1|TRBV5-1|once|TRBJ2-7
CASSWGDRTGDEQYF
TGCGCCAGCAGCTGGGGGGACAGGACAGGAGACGAGCAGTACTTC
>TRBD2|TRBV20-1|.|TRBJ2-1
CSARVRTSGSNEQFF
TGCAGTGCTAGAGTTCGGACTAGCGGATCCAATGAGCAGTTCTTC
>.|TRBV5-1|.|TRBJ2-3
CASSLGAQGSTDTQYF
TGCGCCAGCAGCTTGGGGGCACAAGGAAGCACAGATACGCAGTATTTT
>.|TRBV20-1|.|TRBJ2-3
CSARASGGSIGTDTQYF
TGCAGTGCTAGAGCCAGCGGAGGGTCCATCGGCACAGATACGCAGTATTTT
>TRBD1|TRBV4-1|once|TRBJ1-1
CATGWGRGRTEAFF
TGCGCCACCGGGTGGGGCAGGGGGAGGACTGAAGCTTTCTTT
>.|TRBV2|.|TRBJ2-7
CASSEAIATGAPYEQYF
TGTGCCAGCAGTGAAGCGATCGCGACGGGGGCCCCTTACGAGCAGTACTTC
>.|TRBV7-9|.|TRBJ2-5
CASSLTPETQYF
TGTGCCAGCAGCTTAACCCCAGAGACCCAGTACTTC
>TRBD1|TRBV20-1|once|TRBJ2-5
CSARGQGEETQYF
TGCAGTGCCCGGGGACAGGGGGAAGAGACCCAGTACTTC
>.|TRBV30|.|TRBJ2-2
CAWSTTWAHTGELFF
TGTGCCTGGAGTACCACATGGGCCCACACCGGGGAGCTGTTTTTT
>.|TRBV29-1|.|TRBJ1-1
CSVEGRRNEAFF
TGCAGCGTTGAAGGTCGGCGCAACGAAGCTTTCTTT
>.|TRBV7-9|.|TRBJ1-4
CASSPREGGNEKLFF
TGTGCCAGCAGCCCCCGCGAAGGAGGGAATGAAAAACTGTTTTTT
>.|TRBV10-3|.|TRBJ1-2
CATNPDGSVYGYTF
TGTGCCACCAACCCAGACGGGTCAGTCTATGGCTACACCTTC